This T cell receptor beta chain emerged from a study of beta chain features in type 1 diabetes. The length of the CDR3 is 15 residues. Trimming left V 2 bases short and J 7 bases short, with 15 bases between. CDR1 and CDR2 from the germline V gene are SGHTA and FQGNSA. Expressed TCRB transcripts were sequenced after all isolated RNA was converted to cDNA. Produced via immunoSEQ multiplex PCR; TCRdb's table is partial and in-frame only. The sample carries around 300,000 clones, 14% recorded once. Material: central memory CD4+ T cells from blood. The chain uses TRBV7-2 and TRBJ2-1, with D perhaps given as TRBD1 or TRBD2 (6 bases each). This TCR was sampled from a man younger than 45 in good health. CDR3 coding DNA: TGTGCCAGCAGCTTATTGGGGGGCGGTCCAAATGAGCAGTTCTTC. Protein: CASSLLGGGPNEQFF.